The sequence of this T cell receptor (beta chain) was determined in a study of CD4+ T cells in melanoma. The data were produced by immunoSEQ multiplex PCR, yet TCRdb's version contains in-frame clones alone and is incomplete. The sample consists of 110,000 to 150,000 clones, nearly 95% of them appearing once. Overall study findings and caveats: A reported correlation linked neoantigen-specific CD4+ T cells to CD8+, macrophage and B cell function.

The CDR3 sequence is 13 residues long. Points on this clone: As yet, its antigen is unknown.

The chain has TRBV21-1 and TRBJ1-4. TRBV21-1 is a pseudogene. The clonotype originates from a human donor with melanoma. The CDR3 nucleotides are TGTGCCAGCAGCAAAATGGGGGGGGCGTCAGTCCAATTT. Translated: CASSKMGGASVQF.